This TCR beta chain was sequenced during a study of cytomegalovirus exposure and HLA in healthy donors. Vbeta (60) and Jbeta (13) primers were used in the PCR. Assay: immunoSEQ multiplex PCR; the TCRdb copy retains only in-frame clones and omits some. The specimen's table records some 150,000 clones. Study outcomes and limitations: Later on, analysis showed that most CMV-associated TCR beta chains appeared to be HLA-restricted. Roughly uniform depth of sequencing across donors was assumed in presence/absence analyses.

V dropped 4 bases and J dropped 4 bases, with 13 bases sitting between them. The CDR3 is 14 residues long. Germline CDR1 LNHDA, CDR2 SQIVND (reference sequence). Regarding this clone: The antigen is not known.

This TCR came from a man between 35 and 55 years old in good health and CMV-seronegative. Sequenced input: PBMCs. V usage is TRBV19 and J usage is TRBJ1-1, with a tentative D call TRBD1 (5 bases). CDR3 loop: CASSRAVGGTEAFF. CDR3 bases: TGTGCCAGTAGTAGGGCCGTGGGGGGCACTGAAGCTTTCTTT.